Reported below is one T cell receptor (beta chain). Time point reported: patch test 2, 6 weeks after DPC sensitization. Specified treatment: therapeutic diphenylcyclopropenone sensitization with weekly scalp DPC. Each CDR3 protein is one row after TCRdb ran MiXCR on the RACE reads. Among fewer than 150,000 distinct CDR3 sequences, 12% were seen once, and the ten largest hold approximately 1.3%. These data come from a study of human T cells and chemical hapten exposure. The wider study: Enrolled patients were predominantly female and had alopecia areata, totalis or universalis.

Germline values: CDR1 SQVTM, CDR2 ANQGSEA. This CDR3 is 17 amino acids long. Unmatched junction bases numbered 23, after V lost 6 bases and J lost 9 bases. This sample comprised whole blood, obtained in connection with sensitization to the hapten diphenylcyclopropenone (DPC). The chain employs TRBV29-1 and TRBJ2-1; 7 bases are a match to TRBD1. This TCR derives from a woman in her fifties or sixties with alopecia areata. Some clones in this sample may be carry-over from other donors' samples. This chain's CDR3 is CSVGPSDRGRGFGEQFF. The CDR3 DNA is TGCAGCGTCGGCCCTAGTGATAGGGGGCGAGGTTTCGGTGAGCAGTTCTTC.